These 32 T cell receptor beta chains share one sample of origin, sequenced in a study of beta chain features in type 1 diabetes. The study's findings and limits: Type 1 diabetes patients showed a moderate but significant shortening of TCRB CDR3s in all four CD4+ subsets.

Their target antigens are unknown. Expressed TCRB transcripts were sequenced because the entire RNA isolate underwent reverse transcription. Sequencing was performed with immunoSEQ multiplex PCR; in TCRdb, only in-frame clones are kept and a portion is missing. The sample includes about 340,000 clones, approximately 13% of them seen just once. The sequencing input was naive CD4+ T cells from blood. All receptors derive from a young woman with type 1 diabetes.

This clone was seen a handful of times. This rearrangement joins TRBV5-4 to TRBJ2-1; 7 bases are shared with TRBD2. J gave up 8 bases and V 3 bases, and 11 bases lay outside the gene matches. CDR1 and CDR2 from the germline V gene are SGHNT and YYREEE (reference sequence). This CDR3 comprises 15 residues. The CDR3 reads CASSSLSREDYEQFF. The CDR3 DNA reads as TGTGCCAGCAGCTCCCTTTCCCGGGAGGATTATGAGCAGTTCTTC.

This chain uses TRBV7-2 with TRBJ2-5; D is unresolved. Germline lookup yields CDR1 SGHTA and CDR2 FQGNSA. The CDR3 has 12 amino acids. V dropped 5 bases and J dropped 5 bases, with 9 bases sitting between them. The CDR3 spells CASSPPHETQYF. CDR3 DNA sequence: TGTGCCAGCAGCCCTCCACATGAGACCCAGTACTTC.

This clone was recorded a few times. The rearrangement uses TRBV7-2 and TRBJ2-5; D not resolved. From germline, CDR1 is SGHTA and CDR2 FQGNSA. V was clipped by 1 base and J by 5 bases, with 8 bases between them. The CDR3 covers 13 residues. The CDR3 protein is CASSLGSRETQYF. DNA for the CDR3: TGTGCCAGCAGCTTAGGGTCGCGGGAGACCCAGTACTTC.

J is TRBJ1-4 and V is TRBV7-9; D is possibly TRBD1 (5 bases). Germline V gene lookup returns CDR1 SEHNR and CDR2 FQNEAQ (reference sequence). CDR3 length: 14 residues. V was trimmed by 5 bases and J by 0 bases, leaving 7 bases between them. CDR3 sequence (DNA): TGTGCCAGCAGCCCACAGGCAACTAATGAAAAACTGTTTTTT. Amino acids: CASSPQATNEKLFF.

This rearrangement joins TRBV28 to TRBJ2-7; D gene uncertain. The V gene's germline CDR1 is MDHEN and CDR2 SYDVKM. The CDR3 length is 14 residues. Trimming removed 2 bases at V and 5 bases at J, with 13 bases between. CDR3 sequence reads: CASSLGHFVNEQYF. CDR3 DNA sequence: TGTGCCAGCAGTTTAGGGCATTTTGTCAACGAGCAGTACTTC.

The chain is built from TRBV18 and TRBJ2-5; 9 nucleotides line up with TRBD2. Germline assignment: CDR1 KGHSH and CDR2 LQKENI. V lost 6 bases and J lost 4; bases outside the gene matches: 12. The CDR3 length is 16 residues. The CDR3 sequence: CASSPDRQLAGETQYF. The CDR3 nucleotides are TGTGCCAGCTCCCCTGACCGACAACTAGCGGGAGAGACCCAGTACTTC.

This clone has a handful of counts. V gene TRBV4-1 combines with J gene TRBJ2-1; D gene uncertain. The CDR3 spans 14 residues. Looked up from germline, CDR1 is MGHRA and CDR2 is YSYEKL. V was clipped by 7 bases and J by 7 bases, with 17 bases between them. The CDR3 DNA reads as TGCGCCAGCACCGCCTTGGCAGCGAGAAATGAGCAGTTCTTC. Protein product: CASTALAARNEQFF.

The genes are TRBV7-7 and TRBJ1-4; the D gene is possibly TRBD1 (6 bases). V was shortened by 5 bases and J by 10 bases, with 14 bases between the two germline ends. CDR1 is SSHAT and CDR2 is FNYEAQ in the germline V gene (reference sequence). The CDR3 spans 13 residues. The CDR3 loop is CASSQGPRGKLFF. CDR3 nucleotide sequence: TGTGCCAGCAGCCAGGGGCCTCGGGGAAAACTGTTTTTT.

The V gene is TRBV5-1, the J gene TRBJ1-1, with D possibly matching TRBD1 (6 bases). The germline V and J ends were trimmed by 0 bases and 5 bases, with 23 bases remaining between them. The CDR3 spans 18 residues. Germline CDR1 and CDR2: SGHRS and YFSETQ. CDR3: CASSLGPRGAAHRTEAFF. CDR3 bases: TGCGCCAGCAGCTTGGGGCCACGGGGGGCCGCTCACCGGACTGAAGCTTTCTTT.

A few counts support this clone. The chain combines TRBV30 with TRBJ1-3, with D unclear. Trimming shortened V by 1 base and J by 2 bases, and 6 bases separated the two germline ends. The CDR3 has 13 amino acids. Germline V lookup: CDR1 GTSNPN, CDR2 SVGIG (reference sequence). DNA for the CDR3: TGTGCCTGGAGTGCTAATACTGGAAACACCATATATTTT. Amino acids: CAWSANTGNTIYF.

The chain uses TRBV5-1 and TRBJ2-3; the D is unclear. Germline CDR1 SGHRS, CDR2 YFSETQ. The length of the CDR3 is 16 residues. V was shortened by 3 bases and J by 1 base, with 15 bases between the two germline ends. This chain's CDR3 is CASSSLTLPGTDTQYF. The CDR3 region has the DNA TGCGCCAGCAGCTCCTTGACTCTGCCAGGCACAGATACGCAGTATTTT. Complete variable domain (other parts from reference TRBV5-1 and TRBJ2-3): KAGVTQTPRYLIKTRGQQVTLSCSPISGHRSVSWYQQTPGQGLQFLFEYFSETQRNKGNFPGRFSGRQFSNSRSEMNVSTLELGDSALYLCASSSLTLPGTDTQYFGPGTRLTVL.

The rearrangement links TRBV18 to TRBJ2-5; no firm D call. Germline lookup yields CDR1 KGHSH and CDR2 LQKENI. Trimming left V 3 bases short and J 0 bases short, with 5 bases between. This CDR3 contains 13 residues. The CDR3 is CASSPQYQETQYF. CDR3 DNA: TGTGCCAGCTCACCCCAGTACCAAGAGACCCAGTACTTC.

V is TRBV2 and J is TRBJ2-3; D might be TRBD2 (6 bases). The CDR3 contains 15 residues. The germline V gene has CDR1 SNHLY and CDR2 FYNNEI. Deletions cut 4 bases from V and 5 bases from J, with 16 bases between. This chain's CDR3 is CASSGPPPGGDTQYF. The CDR3 nucleotides are TGTGCCAGCAGTGGCCCACCTCCCGGGGGAGATACGCAGTATTTT.

This clone was seen a few times. The CDR3 loop reads CASSLMGLLAAQETQYF. CDR3 nucleotides: TGTGCCAGCAGCTTAATGGGACTACTAGCGGCACAAGAGACCCAGTACTTC. The rearrangement uses TRBV7-3 and TRBJ2-5; 8 bases align to TRBD2. The CDR3 contains 17 residues. Germline CDR1 is SGHTA and CDR2 is FQGTGA. The ends lost 1 base at V and 2 bases at J; junction bases unmatched: 9.

The rearrangement uses TRBV2 and TRBJ2-5, with a weak D call TRBD2 (6 bases). The CDR3 runs to 13 residues. V gave up 7 bases and J gave up 1 base, with 10 bases separating them. Germline assignment: CDR1 SNHLY and CDR2 FYNNEI. CDR3 in DNA: TGTGCCAGCATATCGACTAGCCAAGAGACCCAGTACTTC. Protein: CASISTSQETQYF.

The chain joins TRBV11-2 to TRBJ2-6; D remains ambiguous. The germline V gene has CDR1 SGHAT and CDR2 FQNNGV. The CDR3 covers 15 residues. V was shortened by 5 bases and J by 0 bases, with 8 bases between the two germline ends. CDR3 residues: CASSQTSSGANVLTF. CDR3 sequence (DNA): TGTGCCAGCAGCCAGACAAGCTCTGGGGCCAACGTCCTGACTTTC.

V is TRBV7-9 and J is TRBJ1-5, with D possibly matching TRBD1 (5 bases). CDR3 size: 13 residues. V gave up 5 bases and J gave up 9 bases, with 14 bases separating them. CDR1 SEHNR and CDR2 FQNEAQ come from the germline V gene (reference sequence). The DNA of the CDR3 is TGTGCCAGCAGCCCCCAGGGTGCAGCGCCCCAGCATTTT. Protein: CASSPQGAAPQHF. The variable domain in full, with the rest retrieved from reference TRBV7-9 and TRBJ1-5, is DTGVSQNPRHKITKRGQNVTFRCDPISEHNRLYWYRQTLGQGPEFLTYFQNEAQLEKSRLLSDRFSAERPKGSFSTLEIQRTEQGDSAMYLCASSPQGAAPQHFGDGTRLSIL.

The V and J genes are TRBV4-1 and TRBJ2-1; TRBD2 matches 8 bases. CDR1 MGHRA and CDR2 YSYEKL come from the germline V gene. After removal of 1 base from V and 7 bases from J, the junction contained 6 bases not matched to a gene. The CDR3 is 15 residues long. CDR3 bases: TGCGCCAGCAGCCAAGGACTAGCGTTCCTGAATGAGCAGTTCTTC. Protein: CASSQGLAFLNEQFF.

This clone was picked up a small number of times. J is TRBJ2-7 and V is TRBV27; perhaps TRBD1 as D (6 bases). There are 15 residues in the CDR3. V was trimmed by 3 bases and J by 9 bases, leaving 21 bases between them. CDR1 is MNHEY, CDR2 SMNVEV, per germline (reference sequence). The CDR3 region has the DNA TGTGCCAGCAGTTTTCTACGGGACAAGGTGTCCGGGCAGTACTTC. Protein: CASSFLRDKVSGQYF.

Only a few counts were recorded for this clone. The CDR3 loop is CASNKGTSGSGSEQFF. Written as DNA, the CDR3 is TGCGCCAGCAACAAAGGGACTAGCGGGAGTGGAAGTGAGCAGTTCTTC. The rearrangement uses TRBV5-1 and TRBJ2-1, with 14 bases identical to TRBD2. This CDR3 spans 16 amino acids. V gave up 6 bases and J gave up 9 bases; unmatched junction bases: 11. Germline loops: CDR1 SGHRS, CDR2 YFSETQ. Drawing the rest from reference TRBV5-1 and TRBJ2-1, the complete variable domain is KAGVTQTPRYLIKTRGQQVTLSCSPISGHRSVSWYQQTPGQGLQFLFEYFSETQRNKGNFPGRFSGRQFSNSRSEMNVSTLELGDSALYLCASNKGTSGSGSEQFFGPGTRLTVL.

A few counts support this clone. V and J are TRBV5-1 and TRBJ2-7; no firm D call. V was clipped by 4 bases and J by 4 bases, with 21 bases between them. CDR3 length equals 16 residues. Germline V gene data show CDR1 as SGHRS and CDR2 as YFSETQ. The chain's CDR3 is CASSQLGEVVRYEQYF. In DNA, the CDR3 is TGCGCCAGCAGCCAATTAGGAGAGGTTGTGCGGTACGAGCAGTACTTC.

CDR3 sequence: CASSSGTGGEKLFF. In nucleotides, the CDR3 is TGTGCCAGCAGTTCCGGGACAGGGGGTGAAAAACTGTTTTTT. J is TRBJ1-4 and V is TRBV28; 11 nucleotides line up with TRBD1. Trimming at V came to 4 bases and at J to 7 bases, leaving 2 bases not matched to a gene. The CDR3 is 14 amino acids. CDR1 is MDHEN and CDR2 is SYDVKM in the germline V gene.

This clone was seen more than once but under ten times. The rearrangement uses TRBV27 and TRBJ1-4, with D possibly matching TRBD1 (6 bases). CDR1 and CDR2 (germline): MNHEY, SMNVEV (reference sequence). This CDR3 region has 15 residues. V was shortened by 4 bases and J by 3 bases, with 12 bases between the two germline ends. Written as DNA, the CDR3 is TGTGCCAGCAGTTCGGACAGTTATTCTAATGAAAAACTGTTTTTT. Translated, it gives CASSSDSYSNEKLFF.

This clone was observed a handful of times. The V gene is TRBV4-3, the J gene TRBJ1-1, with 7 bases matching TRBD1. After removal of 3 bases from V and 1 base from J, the junction contained 2 bases not matched to a gene. Germline CDR1 and CDR2: LGHNA and YSLEER. The length of the CDR3 is 14 residues. The chain's CDR3 is CASSQGQSNTEAFF. As DNA, the CDR3 is TGCGCCAGCAGCCAGGGACAGTCGAACACTGAAGCTTTCTTT.

This clone was observed a handful of times. This chain links TRBV7-6 with TRBJ1-2; 8 bases line up with TRBD1. Germline CDR1 is SGHVS and CDR2 is FNYEAQ. V shed 8 bases and J 3 bases; nucleotides not matched to a gene: 11. The CDR3 runs 15 residues. The CDR3 is CASGPSGGADYGYTF. The CDR3 bases are TGTGCCAGCGGCCCCTCAGGGGGCGCGGACTATGGCTACACCTTC.

V usage is TRBV4-3 and J usage is TRBJ1-5; weak D call: TRBD1 (5 bases). CDR3 length: 16 residues. In germline, CDR1 is LGHNA, CDR2 YSLEER. V lost 0 bases and J 2 bases, leaving 11 bases between the germline ends. This CDR3 is CASSQDMGPGNQPQHF. The CDR3 DNA follows: TGCGCCAGCAGCCAAGATATGGGGCCTGGCAATCAGCCCCAGCATTTT.

This clone was seen a few times. The rearrangement links TRBV7-9 to TRBJ2-7; 7 nucleotides align to TRBD2. The CDR3 has 14 residues. Germline V gives CDR1 SEHNR, CDR2 FQNEAQ (reference sequence). The junction had 7 bases not matched to a gene; V was cut back by 6 bases and J by 2 bases. The CDR3 nucleotides read TGTGCCAGCAGTTTGGCAGCGGGGCCCTACGAGCAGTACGTC. This sequence encodes CASSLAAGPYEQYV.

The chain carries TRBV30 and TRBJ2-1, with 16 bases matching TRBD2. The CDR3 has 20 amino acids. The ends lost 2 bases at V and 1 base at J; junction bases unmatched: 11. Per the germline V gene, CDR1 is GTSNPN and CDR2 is SVGIG (reference sequence). The CDR3 DNA reads TGTGCCTGGAGTTCCGGGACTAGCGGGAGGGTCTCGGCGTCCTACAATGAGCAGTTCTTC. Its translation is CAWSSGTSGRVSASYNEQFF.

The sample holds a few counts of this clone. V gene TRBV7-3 combines with J gene TRBJ2-2; 8 nucleotides agree with TRBD2. This CDR3 contains 16 residues. Germline assignment: CDR1 SGHTA and CDR2 FQGTGA. Trimming took 3 bases from V and 6 from J; bases not matched to a gene: 9. Here the CDR3 DNA reads TGTGCCAGCAGCTTCCTTAGCGGGACCCCCGCCGGGGAGCTGTTTTTT. It codes for CASSFLSGTPAGELFF.

In its sample, this clone was seen a few times. The V and J genes are TRBV9 and TRBJ2-1, with D perhaps TRBD2 (6 bases). CDR1 and CDR2 (germline): SGDLS, YYNGEE. The CDR3 covers 16 residues. V dropped 0 bases and J dropped 1 base, with 11 bases sitting between them. This CDR3 reads CASSVVEGGSYNEQFF. CDR3 in DNA: TGTGCCAGCAGCGTAGTCGAGGGAGGTTCCTACAATGAGCAGTTCTTC.

This clone was observed a few times. J is TRBJ1-1 and V is TRBV11-3; D unclear. The CDR3 has 14 residues. Germline lookup yields CDR1 SGHNT and CDR2 YENEEA. With 3 bases removed from V and 1 base from J, the gap between germline ends came to 9 bases. CDR3 bases: TGTGCCAGCAGCTTCTCCGGAGGGAACACTGAAGCTTTCTTT. Amino acid sequence: CASSFSGGNTEAFF.

The chain has TRBV9 and TRBJ1-4; TRBD1 matches 9 bases. The CDR3 sequence is 14 residues long. The V gene end was trimmed by 4 bases and the J gene end by 6 bases; junction bases not matched to a gene: 4. Germline V gene sequence: CDR1 SGDLS, CDR2 YYNGEE. The CDR3 loop is CASSTRTGDEKLFF. The DNA of the CDR3 is TGTGCCAGCAGCACCCGGACAGGGGATGAAAAACTGTTTTTT.